This is a list of T cell receptor beta chains from one sample in a study of cytomegalovirus exposure and HLA in healthy donors. Assay: immunoSEQ multiplex PCR; the TCRdb copy retains only in-frame clones and omits some. The sample holds about 200,000 clones, less than 85% seen once. The sample taken for sequencing was PBMCs. All receptors come from a woman aged 18-30 years in good health and CMV-seronegative. CDR3s include the opening cysteine and the closing phenylalanine or tryptophan. D genes are given only for firm matches. Clone size is not always given. Where it is, it says once, few, many or a class for expanded clones.

NA | TRBJ2-1 | TRBV28 | NA | CASSRRVYNEQFF | TGTGCCAGCAGCAGACGGGTTTACAATGAGCAGTTCTTC
NA | TRBJ2-1 | TRBV10-1 | NA | CASRSGDNEQFF | TGCGCCAGCAGATCCGGGGACAATGAGCAGTTCTTC
NA | TRBJ1-5 | TRBV30 | NA | CAWSKGFQDQPQHF | TGTGCCTGGAGTAAAGGGTTCCAGGATCAGCCCCAGCATTTT
NA | TRBJ1-2 | TRBV10-3 | NA | CAISEPAGTGAFGYTF | TGTGCCATCAGTGAGCCGGCGGGAACGGGGGCTTTTGGCTACACCTTC
NA | TRBJ2-1 | TRBV30 | NA | CAWSVRISYNEQFF | TGTGCCTGGAGTGTACGGATTTCCTACAATGAGCAGTTCTTC
few | TRBJ2-1 | TRBV4-2 | NA | CASSQDPTGSYNEQFF | TGTGCCAGCAGCCAAGATCCCACAGGGAGCTACAATGAGCAGTTCTTC
once | TRBJ2-7 | TRBV13 | NA | CASSQRLYFYEQYF | TGTGCCAGCAGCCAACGACTGTATTTCTACGAGCAGTACTTC
NA | TRBJ2-1 | TRBV6-6 | NA | CASRGERLDNEQFF | TGTGCCAGCAGGGGGGAGCGGCTCGACAATGAGCAGTTCTTC
NA | TRBJ2-1 | TRBV18 | NA | CASSPQQETYNEQFF | TGTGCCAGCTCACCGCAACAGGAGACCTACAATGAGCAGTTCTTC
few | TRBJ1-1 | TRBV5-6 | NA | CASSFGGATEAFF | TGTGCCAGCAGCTTCGGGGGGGCCACTGAAGCTTTCTTT
NA | TRBJ2-7 | TRBV30 | NA | CAWSVLPLGRGYEQYF | TGTGCCTGGAGTGTACTCCCCCTGGGCAGGGGTTACGAGCAGTACTTC
NA | TRBJ1-1 | TRBV5-1 | NA | CASSLEVGGNTEAFF | TGCGCCAGCAGCTTGGAGGTGGGAGGGAACACTGAAGCTTTCTTT
NA | TRBJ2-2 | TRBV5-1 | NA | CASSLVGTDTGELFF | TGCGCCAGCAGCTTGGTAGGGACTGATACCGGGGAGCTGTTTTTT
NA | TRBJ1-5 | TRBV7-9 | NA | CASSLEQGPNQPQHF | TGTGCCAGCAGCTTAGAGCAGGGCCCAAATCAGCCCCAGCATTTT
NA | TRBJ1-2 | TRBV28 | TRBD1 | CASSFPTGVGYGYTF | TGTGCCAGCAGTTTCCCGACAGGGGTGGGATATGGCTACACCTTC
NA | TRBJ1-6 | TRBV9 | NA | CASSPYSDTSNSPLHF | TGTGCCAGCAGCCCTTATTCGGACACTTCTAATTCACCCCTCCACTTT
NA | TRBJ1-1 | TRBV29-1 | TRBD1 | CSANRGDTEAFF | TGCAGCGCAAACAGGGGAGACACTGAAGCTTTCTTT
once | TRBJ1-5 | TRBV11-3 | NA | CASPWQKRYSNQPQHF | TGTGCCAGCCCTTGGCAGAAACGCTATAGCAATCAGCCCCAGCATTTT
NA | TRBJ1-2 | TRBV10-2 | NA | CASSEWAQGNYGYTF | TGCGCCAGCAGTGAGTGGGCACAGGGTAACTATGGCTACACCTTC
NA | TRBJ2-2 | TRBV9 | NA | CASSVTSEAGELFF | TGTGCCAGCAGCGTCACTTCCGAGGCCGGGGAGCTGTTTTTT
few | TRBJ1-2 | TRBV9 | TRBD1 | CASRGQGATMGYTF | TGTGCCAGCAGGGGACAGGGGGCGACGATGGGCTACACCTTC
NA | TRBJ1-5 | TRBV19 | NA | CASSPQGGLQPQHF | TGTGCCAGTAGTCCGCAGGGAGGATTGCAGCCCCAGCATTTT
NA | TRBJ1-2 | TRBV29-1 | TRBD1 | CSVEDPTGTGVRYTF | TGCAGCGTTGAAGACCCCACCGGGACAGGGGTCCGCTACACCTTC
NA | TRBJ1-2 | TRBV6-1 | TRBD1 | CASGIDRGDYGYTF | TGTGCCAGCGGGATTGACAGGGGCGACTATGGCTACACCTTC
NA | TRBJ1-1 | TRBV9 | NA | CASSAQGYTEAFF | TGTGCCAGCAGCGCTCAGGGGTACACTGAAGCTTTCTTT
NA | TRBJ2-7 | TRBV6-5 | NA | CASSYSPSGPYEQYF | TGTGCCAGCAGTTACTCGCCCAGCGGCCCCTACGAGCAGTACTTC
NA | TRBJ2-7 | TRBV28 | TRBD2 | CASSPSAGTSTYEQYF | TGTGCCAGCAGTCCTTCCGCCGGGACTAGCACCTACGAGCAGTACTTC
NA | TRBJ1-2 | TRBV7-8 | NA | CASSLDSYGYTF | TGTGCCAGCAGTTTAGACTCGTATGGCTACACCTTC
NA | TRBJ2-7 | TRBV7-8 | NA | CASSLDRRGPGSYEQYF | TGTGCCAGCAGCTTAGACCGGCGAGGACCGGGCTCCTACGAGCAGTACTTC
NA | TRBJ1-2 | TRBV5-6 | NA | CASSSWAGPSANYGYTF | TGTGCCAGCAGCTCGTGGGCCGGACCCTCAGCTAACTATGGCTACACCTTC
few | TRBJ2-1 | TRBV12-5 | NA | CASAEGNEQFF | TGTGCTAGCGCCGAGGGGAATGAGCAGTTCTTC
NA | TRBJ2-7 | TRBV6-5 | NA | CASSLLSGREQYF | TGTGCCAGCAGCCTCCTGTCGGGGCGCGAGCAGTACTTC
NA | TRBJ1-5 | TRBV18 | TRBD1 | CASSAQGASNQPQHF | TGTGCCAGCTCAGCACAGGGGGCTAGCAATCAGCCCCAGCATTTT
NA | TRBJ2-5 | TRBV9 | TRBD1 | CASSGPGAGGFQETQYF | TGTGCCAGCAGCGGACCCGGGGCAGGGGGTTTCCAAGAGACCCAGTACTTC